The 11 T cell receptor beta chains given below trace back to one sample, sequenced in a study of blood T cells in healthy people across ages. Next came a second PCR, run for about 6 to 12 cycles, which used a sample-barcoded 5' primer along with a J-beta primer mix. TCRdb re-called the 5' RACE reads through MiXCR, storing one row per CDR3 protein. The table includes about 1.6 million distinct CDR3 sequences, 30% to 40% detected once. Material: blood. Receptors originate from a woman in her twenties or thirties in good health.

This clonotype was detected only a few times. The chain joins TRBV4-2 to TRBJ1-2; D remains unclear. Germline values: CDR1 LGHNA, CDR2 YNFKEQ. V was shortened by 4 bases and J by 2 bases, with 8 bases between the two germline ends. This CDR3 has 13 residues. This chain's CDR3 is CASSPEDNYGYTF. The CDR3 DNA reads TGTGCCAGCAGCCCGGAAGACAACTATGGCTACACCTTC.

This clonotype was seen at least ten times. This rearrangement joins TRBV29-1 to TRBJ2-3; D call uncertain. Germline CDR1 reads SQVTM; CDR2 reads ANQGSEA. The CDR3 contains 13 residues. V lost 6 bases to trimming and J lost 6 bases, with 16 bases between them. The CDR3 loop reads CSVVALIGDTQYF. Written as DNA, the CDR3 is TGCAGCGTCGTGGCGCTTATTGGGGATACGCAGTATTTT.

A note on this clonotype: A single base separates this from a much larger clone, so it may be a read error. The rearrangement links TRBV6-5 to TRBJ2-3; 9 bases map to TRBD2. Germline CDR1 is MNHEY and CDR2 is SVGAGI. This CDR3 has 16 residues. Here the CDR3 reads CASSYRASGDTDTRYF. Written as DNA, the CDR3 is TGTGCCAGCAGTTACCGGGCTAGCGGGGACACAGATACGCGGTATTTT.

CDR3 sequence: CSARAAAPDTQYF. The CDR3 nucleotides are TGCAGTGCTAGAGCTGCGGCCCCAGATACGCAGTATTTT. The gene calls are TRBV20-1 and TRBJ2-3; D is unresolved. Trimming left V 1 base short and J 4 bases short, with 9 bases between. The CDR3 is 13 residues long. Germline V lookup: CDR1 DFQATT, CDR2 SNEGSKA (reference sequence).

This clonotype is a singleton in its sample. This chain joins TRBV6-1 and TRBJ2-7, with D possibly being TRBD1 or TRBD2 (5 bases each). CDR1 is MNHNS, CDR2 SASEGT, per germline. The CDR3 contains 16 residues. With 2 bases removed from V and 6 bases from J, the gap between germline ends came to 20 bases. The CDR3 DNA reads TGTGCCAGCAGTGAAATGGACGGGGCGATTTTAGGCGAGCAGTACTTC. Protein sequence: CASSEMDGAILGEQYF.

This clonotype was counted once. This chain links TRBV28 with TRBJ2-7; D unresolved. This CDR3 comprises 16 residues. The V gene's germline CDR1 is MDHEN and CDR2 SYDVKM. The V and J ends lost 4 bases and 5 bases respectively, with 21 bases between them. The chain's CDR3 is CASSSSSELLEDEQYF. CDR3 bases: TGTGCCAGCAGTTCTTCATCGGAGCTTCTTGAGGACGAGCAGTACTTC. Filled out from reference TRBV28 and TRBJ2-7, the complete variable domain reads DVKVTQSSRYLVKRTGEKVFLECVQDMDHENMFWYRQDPGLGLRLIYFSYDVKMKEKGDIPEGYSVSREKKERFSLILESASTNQTSMYLCASSSSSELLEDEQYFGPGTRLTVT.

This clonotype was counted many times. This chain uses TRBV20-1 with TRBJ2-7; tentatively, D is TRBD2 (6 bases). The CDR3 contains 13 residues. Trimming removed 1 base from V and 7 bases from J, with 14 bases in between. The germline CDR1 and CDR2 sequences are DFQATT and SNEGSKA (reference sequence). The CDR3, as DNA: TGCAGTGCTAGAGTTCCTCTAGCGCCTGAGCAGTACTTC. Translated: CSARVPLAPEQYF.

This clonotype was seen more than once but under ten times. For the CDR3, the DNA is TGCAGCGGGGACGGACTAGCGGGTGGTGAGGAGCAGTTCTTC. It specifies CSGDGLAGGEEQFF. The chain is built from TRBV29-1 and TRBJ2-1; 11 positions agree with TRBD2. The germline V gene encodes CDR1 SQVTM and CDR2 ANQGSEA. There are 14 residues in the CDR3. Losses at the gene ends were 7 bases for V and 10 bases for J; bases not matched to a gene: 12.

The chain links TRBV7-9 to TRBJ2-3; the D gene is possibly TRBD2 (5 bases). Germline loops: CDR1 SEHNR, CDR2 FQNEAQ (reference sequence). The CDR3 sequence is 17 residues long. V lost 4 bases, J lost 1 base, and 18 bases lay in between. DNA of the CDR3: TGTGCCAGCAGCTCAGGTAGTGGGCGGGCTCGCACAGATACGCAGTATTTT. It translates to CASSSGSGRARTDTQYF.

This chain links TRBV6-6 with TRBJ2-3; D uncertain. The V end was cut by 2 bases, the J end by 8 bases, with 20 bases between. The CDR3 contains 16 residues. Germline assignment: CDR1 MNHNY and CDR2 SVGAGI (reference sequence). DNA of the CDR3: TGTGCCAGCAGTTACAGTCAACACAGTCTCGGTCGTACGCAGTATTTT. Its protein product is CASSYSQHSLGRTQYF.

The CDR3: CASSLQKGGSQPQHF. CDR3 sequence (DNA): TGTGCCAGCAGCCTCCAGAAGGGGGGAAGTCAGCCCCAGCATTTT. This chain joins TRBV7-8 and TRBJ1-5; TRBD1 is a possible D gene (6 bases). V was shortened by 5 bases and J by 6 bases, with 17 bases between the two germline ends. The V gene's germline CDR1 is SGHVS and CDR2 FQNEAQ. The CDR3 length is 15 residues.